These 24 T cell receptor beta chains were sequenced from one sample in a study of blood T cell repertoires in COVID-19. Assay used: immunoSEQ multiplex PCR; TCRdb lists only in-frame clones, some missing. The sample shows about 160,000 clones, around 86% of them seen only once. Specimen: peripheral blood. These TCRs come from a man in his sixties or seventies who had recovered from COVID-19.

The chain links TRBV5-1 to TRBJ2-2; D is possibly TRBD1 (6 bases). The CDR3 extends over 15 amino acids. Per the germline V gene, CDR1 is SGHRS and CDR2 is YFSETQ. V dropped 4 bases and J dropped 4 bases, with 14 bases sitting between them. CDR3 DNA: TGCGCCAGCAGCCCCGGGACACCTGCCACCGGGGAGCTGTTTTTT. Its protein is CASSPGTPATGELFF.

The rearrangement links TRBV12-3 or TRBV12-4 to TRBJ1-1, with no clear D. This CDR3 spans 12 amino acids. Trimming took off 5 bases at V and 9 bases at J, with 13 bases between the two ends. CDR3 residues: CASSQAIIQAFF. The CDR3 region has the DNA TGTGCCAGCAGTCAAGCTATCATACAAGCTTTCTTT.

This chain joins TRBV7-2 and TRBJ1-2; a possible D gene is TRBD1 (6 bases). This CDR3 region has 14 residues. CDR1 SGHTA and CDR2 FQGNSA come from the germline V gene. V gave up 5 bases and J gave up 4 bases, with 14 bases separating them. This CDR3 reads CASSPSDRPYGYTF. CDR3 sequence (DNA): TGTGCCAGCAGCCCCTCGGACAGACCCTATGGCTACACCTTC. The whole variable domain, remainder taken from reference TRBV7-2 and TRBJ1-2, is GAGVSQSPSNKVTEKGKDVELRCDPISGHTALYWYRQSLGQGLEFLIYFQGNSAPDKSGLPSDRFSAERTGGSVSTLTIQRTQQEDSAVYLCASSPSDRPYGYTFGSGTRLTVV.

This clone has just a few counts. A clone one base away is much larger, so this may be a read error. The V and J genes are TRBV10-3 and TRBJ2-7; 11 nucleotides match TRBD2. This CDR3 comprises 14 residues. Trimming at V came to 2 bases and at J to 3 bases, leaving 0 bases not matched to a gene. Looked up from germline, CDR1 is ENHRY and CDR2 is SYGVKD. In nucleotides, the CDR3 is TGTGCCATCAGTGAGGGGACTAGCGGCTACGAGCAGTACTTC. As protein: CAISEGTSGYEQYF.

The chain couples TRBV7-9 to TRBJ1-1; 11 bases line up with TRBD1. J was trimmed by 8 bases and V by 5 bases; bases with no gene match: 7. CDR3 size: 14 residues. Germline CDR1 is SEHNR and CDR2 is FQNEAQ (reference sequence). The CDR3 loop reads CASSPGQGAWEAFF. For the CDR3, the DNA is TGTGCCAGCAGCCCCGGACAGGGGGCGTGGGAAGCTTTCTTT.

The genes are TRBV15 and TRBJ2-1; TRBD2 aligns across 16 bases. V was clipped by 6 bases and J by 1 base; unmatched bases: 3. The CDR3 is 17 residues long. Per germline, CDR1 LNHNV and CDR2 YYDKDF (reference sequence). The CDR3 reads CATRGTSGRVSYNEQFF. DNA for the CDR3: TGTGCCACCAGAGGGACTAGCGGGAGGGTTTCCTACAATGAGCAGTTCTTC.

The V call is TRBV5-6, the J call TRBJ2-1, with D hard to call. Germline V lookup: CDR1 SGHDT, CDR2 YYEEEE. The CDR3 is 13 amino acids. V was cut by 0 bases and J by 5 bases, with 6 bases left in between. For the CDR3, the DNA is TGTGCCAGCAGCTTGGTAGGAGACAATGAGCAGTTCTTC. This gives the protein CASSLVGDNEQFF.

The rearrangement joins TRBV7-2 to TRBJ2-5, with a possible D match to TRBD1 (5 bases). The germline CDR1 and CDR2 sequences are SGHTA and FQGNSA. CDR3 length: 13 residues. V lost 2 bases, J lost 3 bases, and 7 bases lay in between. The CDR3 nucleotides read TGTGCCAGCAGCTTACAACAGGAAGAGACCCAGTACTTC. Translating it yields CASSLQQEETQYF.

The chain couples TRBV7-3 to TRBJ2-1, with a weak D call TRBD2 (5 bases). The CDR3 spans 14 residues. CDR1 and CDR2 from the germline V gene are SGHTA and FQGTGA. Trimming removed 0 bases from V and 5 bases from J, with 8 bases in between. CDR3 in DNA: TGTGCCAGCAGCTTAACAGGACTGGACAATGAGCAGTTCTTC. It yields the protein CASSLTGLDNEQFF.

V gene TRBV4-3 combines with J gene TRBJ1-2; 7 nucleotides agree with TRBD1. The CDR3 spans 17 residues. V shed 3 bases and J 1 base; nucleotides not matched to a gene: 11. Germline CDR1 and CDR2: LGHNA and YSLEER. The CDR3 region has the DNA TGCGCCAGCAGCCAGGACCATCGGACAGGTCTTAACTATGGCTACACCTTC. Translation: CASSQDHRTGLNYGYTF.

The rearrangement joins TRBV3-1 (or the pseudogene TRBV3-2) to TRBJ1-2; the D is unclear. The germline V gene encodes CDR1 LGHDT and CDR2 YNNKEL (reference sequence). The CDR3 has 12 amino acids. V shed 0 bases and J shed 11 bases, with 10 bases lying between them. The CDR3 DNA reads as TGTGCCAGCAGCCAAGAAGTCTCGGGATACACCTTC. Its protein product is CASSQEVSGYTF.

This clone was found a few times. The chain employs TRBV7-8 and TRBJ2-7; TRBD1 agrees at 11 bases. The germline V gene encodes CDR1 SGHVS and CDR2 FQNEAQ. The V and J ends lost 5 bases and 3 bases, in that order; junction bases with no gene match: 9. There are 16 residues in the CDR3. CDR3 sequence (DNA): TGTGCCAGCAGCGCCCACCGGGACAGGGGGAACTACGAGCAGTACTTC. Residues: CASSAHRDRGNYEQYF.

V usage is TRBV11-2 and J usage is TRBJ2-1; possibly TRBD1 for D (6 bases). The CDR3 contains 15 residues. Germline V CDR1 and CDR2: SGHAT, FQNNGV. The V and J ends lost 3 bases and 0 bases respectively, with 9 bases between them. CDR3: CASSFTGRSYNEQFF. In DNA, the CDR3 is TGTGCCAGCAGCTTCACAGGGCGCTCCTACAATGAGCAGTTCTTC.

This chain uses TRBV7-9 with TRBJ2-1, with TRBD2 matching over 10 bases. Germline CDR1 SEHNR, CDR2 FQNEAQ (reference sequence). V dropped 5 bases and J dropped 5; count of bases not matched to a gene: 3. CDR3 size: 14 residues. CDR3 amino acids: CASSPGLADNEQFF. The CDR3 DNA sequence: TGTGCCAGCAGCCCCGGACTAGCGGACAATGAGCAGTTCTTC.

V gene TRBV30 combines with J gene TRBJ1-4, with 8 bases that match TRBD1. After removal of 8 bases from V and 6 bases from J, the junction contained 11 bases not matched to a gene. CDR1 and CDR2 (germline): GTSNPN, SVGIG (reference sequence). CDR3 length: 14 residues. This CDR3 reads CATATGARDEKLFF. DNA for the CDR3: TGTGCCACGGCGACAGGGGCAAGGGATGAAAAACTGTTTTTT. The whole variable domain, filled in from reference TRBV30 and TRBJ1-4, reads SQTIHQWPATLVQPVGSPLSLECTVEGTSNPNLYWYRQAAGRGLQLLFYSVGIGQISSEVPQNLSASRPQDRQFILSSKKLLLSDSGFYLCATATGARDEKLFFGSGTQLSVL.

The genes are TRBV10-3 and TRBJ2-1, with 14 bases identical to TRBD2. This CDR3 is 16 amino acids long. The junction had 8 bases not matched to a gene; V was cut back by 8 bases and J by 5 bases. Germline V lookup: CDR1 ENHRY, CDR2 SYGVKD. CDR3 nucleotides: TGTGCCATCGGGACTAGCGGGAGCGGGGGCGACAATGAGCAGTTCTTC. Amino acids: CAIGTSGSGGDNEQFF.

This sequence joins TRBV19 and TRBJ1-2; 8 bases match TRBD1. The CDR3 length is 17 residues. After removal of 10 bases from V and 8 bases from J, the junction contained 24 bases not matched to a gene. Germline V CDR1 and CDR2: LNHDA, SQIVND (reference sequence). The CDR3 DNA sequence: TGTGCCACCATCCAAACGGACAGGGTAGATTTCCGGCGAGGCTACACCTTC. Amino acids: CATIQTDRVDFRRGYTF.

The chain carries TRBV6-5 and TRBJ1-4; possibly TRBD1 for D (5 bases). Germline V gene data show CDR1 as MNHEY and CDR2 as SVGAGI. The CDR3 runs to 13 residues. The V end was cut by 6 bases, the J end by 10 bases, with 15 bases between. The CDR3 reads CASRRTAQGKLFF. The CDR3 bases are TGTGCCAGCAGAAGGACGGCGCAGGGAAAACTGTTTTTT.

This rearrangement joins TRBV12-3 or TRBV12-4 to TRBJ1-2, with D possibly matching TRBD1 (5 bases). V lost 3 bases, J lost 0 bases, and 5 bases lay in between. CDR3 length: 13 amino acids. The CDR3 DNA reads TGTGCCAGCAGTTTGGGGCCTAACTATGGCTACACCTTC. Protein product: CASSLGPNYGYTF.

The chain is built from TRBV6-5 and TRBJ2-7; the match to TRBD2 covers 13 bases. This CDR3 is built from 15 residues. CDR1 is MNHEY and CDR2 is SVGAGI in the germline V gene. J was trimmed by 4 bases and V by 5 bases; bases with no gene match: 5. CDR3 DNA sequence: TGTGCCAGCAGTCCAAGGACTAGCGGGAGTTACGAGCAGTACTTC. Amino acids: CASSPRTSGSYEQYF.

The chain carries TRBV15 and TRBJ2-1; D is perhaps TRBD1 (6 bases). Deletions cut 1 base from V and 4 bases from J, with 11 bases between. This CDR3 comprises 15 residues. CDR1 is LNHNV, CDR2 YYDKDF, per germline (reference sequence). The CDR3 coding sequence is TGTGCCACCAGCAGAGTGCAGGGGTCTTACAATGAGCAGTTCTTC. It is translated as CATSRVQGSYNEQFF.

The V and J genes are TRBV7-9 and TRBJ2-1; a possible D gene is TRBD2 (5 bases). This CDR3 region has 15 residues. V shed 5 bases and J shed 0 bases, with 11 bases lying between them. Germline values: CDR1 SEHNR, CDR2 FQNEAQ (reference sequence). CDR3 loop: CASSPPGSSYNEQFF. The CDR3 DNA follows: TGTGCCAGCAGCCCCCCGGGGAGCTCCTACAATGAGCAGTTCTTC.

The chain combines TRBV10-3 with TRBJ2-3, with 9 bases aligning to TRBD1. Germline trimming cut 6 bases from V and 1 base from J; bases unmatched to any gene: 5. This CDR3 contains 15 residues. Germline V CDR1 and CDR2: ENHRY, SYGVKD. CDR3 region: CAIRGQGGGTDTQYF. CDR3 DNA: TGTGCCATCAGGGGACAGGGTGGGGGCACAGATACGCAGTATTTT.

The gene calls are TRBV10-3 and TRBJ1-2; 7 positions match TRBD1. CDR3 length: 14 residues. The V gene end was trimmed by 6 bases and the J gene end by 7 bases; junction bases not matched to a gene: 11. Per germline, CDR1 ENHRY and CDR2 SYGVKD. Here the CDR3 reads CAISPDRALGGYTF. CDR3 sequence (DNA): TGTGCCATCAGCCCCGACAGGGCCTTGGGTGGCTACACCTTC.